This is a list of T cell receptor beta chains from one sample in a study of shared clonotypes between healthy human individuals. Using immunoSEQ multiplex PCR, the repertoire was profiled, and TCRdb retains in-frame clones only, with some absent. Found here are about 980,000 clones, approximately 76% of them singletons; the top ten hold roughly 1.5%. The sequenced sample was memory CD4+ T cells sorted from blood. Source of these receptors: a young man in good health. The CDR3 runs from the conserved cysteine through the conserved F or W. A D gene is named only where the DNA matches it firmly. Size is stated for part of the rows, as once, few or many counts, or as a class when the clone is expanded.

TRBV5-1	13	NA	few	TRBJ1-6	TGCGCCAGCAGCTTGACGGGGATTCCACCCCTCCACTTT	CASSLTGIPPLHF
TRBV10-3	14	TRBD1	once	TRBJ1-1	TGTGCCATCAACCCAGACAGGGGTGGCACTGAAGCTTTCTTT	CAINPDRGGTEAFF
TRBV2	16	TRBD1	NA	TRBJ1-6	TGTGCCAGCAGTGTTGTAGGAGACAGGGGGCGATCGGCCCTCCACTTT	CASSVVGDRGRSALHF
TRBV5-6	13	NA	NA	TRBJ1-1	TGTGCCAGCAGTCTGACAGCGAACACTGAAGCTTTCTTT	CASSLTANTEAFF
TRBV2	14	NA	NA	TRBJ1-2	TGTGCCAGCAGCTCGACAGGTTCCTTCTATGGCTACACCTTC	CASSSTGSFYGYTF
TRBV5-6	13	NA	NA	TRBJ2-1	TGTGCCAGCAGCTTGAACCTATACAATGAGCAGTTCTTC	CASSLNLYNEQFF
TRBV30	13	NA	NA	TRBJ2-1	TGTGCCTGGAGGGGACTCGCCTACAATGAGCAGTTCTTC	CAWRGLAYNEQFF
TRBV27	13	NA	few	TRBJ1-1	NA	CASSLERDTEAFF
TRBV29-1	12	NA	many	TRBJ2-7	TGCAGCGTTGTCAGGACTACGCACGAGCAGTACTTC	CSVVRTTHEQYF
TRBV19	14	NA	few	TRBJ1-5	TGTGCCAGTAGTGACTGGGACCCCAATCAGCCCCAGCATTTT	CASSDWDPNQPQHF
TRBV9	14	TRBD2	NA	TRBJ2-7	TGTGCCAGCAGCGCGAGTCTAGCGGGAGGCGAGCAGTACTTC	CASSASLAGGEQYF
TRBV6-6	15	TRBD1	NA	TRBJ1-4	TGTGCCAGCAGACAAACCGGGACAGGGTACGAAAAACTGTTTTTT	CASRQTGTGYEKLFF
TRBV18	14	NA	NA	TRBJ1-1	TGTGCCAGCTCACCGGGACCCCAGAACACTGAAGCTTTCTTT	CASSPGPQNTEAFF
TRBV14	17	TRBD2	NA	TRBJ2-1	TGTGCCAGCAGCCCCGCCAGCGGGAGGTTGCTTTTCAATGAGCAGTTCTTC	CASSPASGRLLFNEQFF
TRBV10-3	22	TRBD1	NA	TRBJ1-5	TGTGCCATCAGTGAGTCATACCCAACGCATAAACAGGGGGACAATAGCAATCAGCCCCAGCATTTT	CAISESYPTHKQGDNSNQPQHF
TRBV21-1	14	NA	few	TRBJ2-5	TGTGCCAGCAGCACCCCGGACAGGGTAGAGACCCAGTACTTC	CASSTPDRVETQYF
TRBV29-1	13	NA	NA	TRBJ1-1	TGCAGCGTCAAGGGGTCGGCGAACACTGAAGCTTTCTTT	CSVKGSANTEAFF
TRBV6-1	15	NA	NA	TRBJ1-5	TGTGCCAGCAGCCAGGGCCTAGGGAGCAATCAGCCCCAGCATTTT	CASSQGLGSNQPQHF
TRBV7-3	14	NA	NA	TRBJ2-5	TGTGCCAGCAGCTCACAGGGATCCCAAGAGACCCAGTACTTC	CASSSQGSQETQYF
TRBV30	15	NA	NA	TRBJ2-5	TGTGCCTGGAGTCCCGGAGGAGCGGCACAAGAGACCCAGTACTTC	CAWSPGGAAQETQYF
TRBV6-5	14	TRBD2	few	TRBJ2-1	TGTGCCAGCTCCGGACTAGCGTCCGGGGATGAGCAGTTCTTC	CASSGLASGDEQFF
TRBV6-5	13	NA	NA	TRBJ2-5	TGTGCCAGCAGACCAGGGAGGTGGGAGACCCAGTACTTC	CASRPGRWETQYF
TRBV6-1	11	NA	NA	TRBJ2-7	TGTGCCAGCAGTGGGCTCTACGAGCAGTACTTC	CASSGLYEQYF
TRBV6-1	18	NA	many	TRBJ1-1	TGTGCCAGCAGTGACCTGAGACTAGGACAGTACAAGAACACTGAAGCTTTCTTT	CASSDLRLGQYKNTEAFF
TRBV10-1	14	TRBD2	NA	TRBJ2-1	TGCGCCAGCAGTCACGGCAGTAGCGGGAGTGGGCAGTTCTTC	CASSHGSSGSGQFF
TRBV4-1	15	NA	many	TRBJ1-2	TGCGCCAGCAGCCAAGAATCGGGAGAAATCTATGGCTACACCTTC	CASSQESGEIYGYTF
TRBV13	13	NA	few	TRBJ2-7	TGTGCCAGCAGCTTACAGGGGTGGATCGAGCAGTACTTC	CASSLQGWIEQYF
TRBV9	22	NA	NA	TRBJ2-6	TGTGCCAGCAGCCAGACGCCGGGGACGAGGCCGGCCTCTGATTTGAGGGCCAACGTCCTGACTTTC	CASSQTPGTRPASDLRANVLTF
TRBV30	12	TRBD1	NA	TRBJ2-7	TGTGCCTGGAGAGCAGGGGGCCACGAGCAGTACTTC	CAWRAGGHEQYF